The sequence of this T cell receptor beta chain was determined in a study of cytomegalovirus exposure and HLA in healthy donors. The length of the CDR3 is 13 residues. Germline V gene data show CDR1 as GTSNPN and CDR2 as SVGIG (reference sequence). The V and J ends lost 4 bases and 4 bases respectively, with 13 bases between them. The PCR made use of 60 Vbeta and 13 Jbeta primers. Repertoires were generated with immunoSEQ multiplex PCR, while TCRdb's copy carries only in-frame clones and drops some. Altogether about 130,000 clones are present, 83% being singletons, with the ten largest covering less than 1.5%. It was healthy bone marrow donors who served as donors. Donors likely had unrecorded immune exposures despite being nominally healthy when sampled.

Sequenced material: PBMCs. The chain links TRBV30 to TRBJ1-2, with a possible D match to TRBD1 (5 bases). The sequence was obtained from a girl aged 2 to 9 in good health and CMV-seronegative. Here the CDR3 DNA reads TGTGCCTGGACTTTCGGGCAGGGCTATGGCTACACCTTC. It is translated as CAWTFGQGYGYTF.